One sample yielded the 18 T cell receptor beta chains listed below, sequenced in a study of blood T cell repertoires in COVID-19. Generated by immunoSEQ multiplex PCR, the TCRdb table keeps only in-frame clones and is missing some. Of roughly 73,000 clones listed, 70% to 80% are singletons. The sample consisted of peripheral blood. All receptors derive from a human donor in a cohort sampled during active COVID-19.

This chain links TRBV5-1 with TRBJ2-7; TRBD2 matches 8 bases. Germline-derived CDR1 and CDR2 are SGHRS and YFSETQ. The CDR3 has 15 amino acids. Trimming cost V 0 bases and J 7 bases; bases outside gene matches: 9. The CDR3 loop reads CASSLGVGRAGEQYF. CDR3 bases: TGCGCCAGCAGCTTGGGAGTCGGGAGGGCCGGTGAGCAGTACTTC.

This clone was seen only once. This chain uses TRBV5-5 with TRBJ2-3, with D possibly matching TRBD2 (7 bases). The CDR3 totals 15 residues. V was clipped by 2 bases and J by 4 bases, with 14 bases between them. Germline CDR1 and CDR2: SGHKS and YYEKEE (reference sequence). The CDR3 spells CASSFGGGQADTQYF. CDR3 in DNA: TGTGCCAGCAGCTTTGGCGGGGGCCAGGCAGATACGCAGTATTTT.

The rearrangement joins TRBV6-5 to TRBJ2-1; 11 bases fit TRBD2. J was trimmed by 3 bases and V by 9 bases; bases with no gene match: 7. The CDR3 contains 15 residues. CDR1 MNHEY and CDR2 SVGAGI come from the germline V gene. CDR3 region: CASGTGTSGYNEQFF. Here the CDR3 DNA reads TGTGCCAGTGGGACCGGGACTAGCGGCTACAATGAGCAGTTCTTC.

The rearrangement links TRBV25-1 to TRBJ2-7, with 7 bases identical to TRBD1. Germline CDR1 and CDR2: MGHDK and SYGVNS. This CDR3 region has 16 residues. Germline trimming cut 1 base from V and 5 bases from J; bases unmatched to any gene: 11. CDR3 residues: CASSESLGTAKNEQYF. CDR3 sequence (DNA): TGTGCCAGCAGTGAATCCCTCGGGACAGCCAAGAACGAGCAGTACTTC.

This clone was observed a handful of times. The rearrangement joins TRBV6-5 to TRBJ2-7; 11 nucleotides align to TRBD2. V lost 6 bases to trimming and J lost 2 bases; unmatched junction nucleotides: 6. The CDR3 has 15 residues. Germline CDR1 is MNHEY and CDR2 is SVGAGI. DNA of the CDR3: TGTGCCAGCAGGCCGGGACTAGCGGCGACCTACGAGCAGTACTTC. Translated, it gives CASRPGLAATYEQYF.

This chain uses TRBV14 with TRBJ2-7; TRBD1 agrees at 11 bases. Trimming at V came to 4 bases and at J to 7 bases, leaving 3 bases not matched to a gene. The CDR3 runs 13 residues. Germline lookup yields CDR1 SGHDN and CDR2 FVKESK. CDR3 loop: CASSPDRGREQYF. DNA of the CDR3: TGTGCCAGCAGCCCGGACAGGGGGCGTGAGCAGTACTTC.

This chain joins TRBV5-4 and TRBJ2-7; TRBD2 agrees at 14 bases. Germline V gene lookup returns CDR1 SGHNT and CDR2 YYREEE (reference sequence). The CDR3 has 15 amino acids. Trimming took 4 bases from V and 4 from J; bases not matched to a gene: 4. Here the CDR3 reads CASSRTSGGPYEQYF. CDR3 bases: TGTGCCAGCAGCAGGACTAGCGGGGGGCCTTACGAGCAGTACTTC. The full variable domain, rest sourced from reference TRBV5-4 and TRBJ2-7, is ETGVTQSPTHLIKTRGQQVTLRCSSQSGHNTVSWYQQALGQGPQFIFQYYREEENGRGNFPPRFSGLQFPNYSSELNVNALELDDSALYLCASSRTSGGPYEQYFGPGTRLTVT.

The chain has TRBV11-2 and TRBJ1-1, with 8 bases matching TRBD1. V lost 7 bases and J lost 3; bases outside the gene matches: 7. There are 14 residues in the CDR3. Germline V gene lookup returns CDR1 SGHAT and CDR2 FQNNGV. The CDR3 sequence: CASIQDRDYTEAFF. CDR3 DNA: TGTGCCAGCATCCAGGACAGGGACTACACTGAAGCTTTCTTT.

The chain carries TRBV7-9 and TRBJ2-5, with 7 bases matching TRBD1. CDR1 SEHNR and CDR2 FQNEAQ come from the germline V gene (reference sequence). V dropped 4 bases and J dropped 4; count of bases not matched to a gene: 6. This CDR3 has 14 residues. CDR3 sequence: CASSWGQRSETQYF. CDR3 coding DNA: TGTGCCAGCAGCTGGGGACAGAGATCAGAGACCCAGTACTTC.

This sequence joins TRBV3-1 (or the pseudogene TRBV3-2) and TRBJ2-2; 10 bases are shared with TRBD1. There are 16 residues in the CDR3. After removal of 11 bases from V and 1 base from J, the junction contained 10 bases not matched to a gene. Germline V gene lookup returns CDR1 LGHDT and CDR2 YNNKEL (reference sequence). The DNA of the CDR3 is TGTGCCGTAAAGGCTTGGGACAGGGGGAACACCGGGGAGCTGTTTTTT. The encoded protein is CAVKAWDRGNTGELFF.

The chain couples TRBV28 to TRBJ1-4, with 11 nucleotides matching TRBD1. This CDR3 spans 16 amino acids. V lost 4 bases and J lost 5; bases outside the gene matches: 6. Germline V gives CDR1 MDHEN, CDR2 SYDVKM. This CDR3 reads CASSSPGQGVNEKLFF. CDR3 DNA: TGTGCCAGCAGTTCCCCGGGACAGGGGGTGAATGAAAAACTGTTTTTT.

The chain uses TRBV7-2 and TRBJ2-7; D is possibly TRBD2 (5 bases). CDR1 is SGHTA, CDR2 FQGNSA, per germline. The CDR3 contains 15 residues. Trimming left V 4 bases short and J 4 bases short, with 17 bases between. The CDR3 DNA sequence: TGTGCCAGCAGCTACCGGGAAACCTTTACGTACGAGCAGTACTTC. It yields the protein CASSYRETFTYEQYF.

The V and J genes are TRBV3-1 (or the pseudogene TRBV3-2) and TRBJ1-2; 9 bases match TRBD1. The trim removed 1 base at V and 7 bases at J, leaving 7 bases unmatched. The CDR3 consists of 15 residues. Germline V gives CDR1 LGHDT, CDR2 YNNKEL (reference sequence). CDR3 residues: CASSQVSPTGGGYTF. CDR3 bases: TGTGCCAGCAGCCAAGTATCGCCGACAGGGGGTGGCTACACCTTC.

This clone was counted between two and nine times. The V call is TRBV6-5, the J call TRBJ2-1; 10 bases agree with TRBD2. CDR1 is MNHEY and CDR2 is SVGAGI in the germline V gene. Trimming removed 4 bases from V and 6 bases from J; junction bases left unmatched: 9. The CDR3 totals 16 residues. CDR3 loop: CASSWVAGGSLNEQFF. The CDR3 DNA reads TGTGCCAGCAGTTGGGTAGCGGGAGGCTCCCTCAATGAGCAGTTCTTC.

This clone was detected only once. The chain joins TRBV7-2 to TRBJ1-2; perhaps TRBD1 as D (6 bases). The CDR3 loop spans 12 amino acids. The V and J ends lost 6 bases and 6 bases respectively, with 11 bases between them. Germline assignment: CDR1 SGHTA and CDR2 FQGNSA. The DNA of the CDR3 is TGTGCCAGCAGTTTAAACAGGGATGGCTACACCTTC. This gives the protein CASSLNRDGYTF.

The CDR3 coding sequence is TGTGCCATCAGTGGATCCCGGGGCCAAGAGACCCAGTACTTC. Translating it yields CAISGSRGQETQYF. The genes are TRBV10-3 and TRBJ2-5; D perhaps matches TRBD2 (5 bases). The CDR3 length is 14 residues. In germline, CDR1 is ENHRY, CDR2 SYGVKD. Trimming pared 4 bases from V and 1 base from J, leaving 10 bases between.

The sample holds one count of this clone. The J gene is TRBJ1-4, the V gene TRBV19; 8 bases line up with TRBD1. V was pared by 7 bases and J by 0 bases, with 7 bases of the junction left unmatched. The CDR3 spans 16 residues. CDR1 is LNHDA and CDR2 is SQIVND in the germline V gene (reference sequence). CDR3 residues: CASIDRGGSTNEKLFF. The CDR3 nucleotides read TGTGCCAGTATCGACAGGGGAGGATCAACTAATGAAAAACTGTTTTTT.

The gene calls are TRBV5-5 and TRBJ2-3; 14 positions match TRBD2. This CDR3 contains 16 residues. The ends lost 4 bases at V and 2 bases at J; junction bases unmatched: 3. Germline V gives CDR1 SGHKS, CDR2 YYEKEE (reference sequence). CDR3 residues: CASSPTSGRDTDTQYF. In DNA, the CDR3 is TGTGCCAGCAGCCCGACTAGCGGGAGGGACACAGATACGCAGTATTTT. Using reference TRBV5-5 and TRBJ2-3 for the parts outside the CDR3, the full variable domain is DAGVTQSPTHLIKTRGQQVTLRCSPISGHKSVSWYQQVLGQGPQFIFQYYEKEERGRGNFPDRFSARQFPNYSSELNVNALLLGDSALYLCASSPTSGRDTDTQYFGPGTRLTVL.